The 21 T cell receptor beta chains below come from one sample, sequenced in a study of cytomegalovirus exposure and HLA in healthy donors. The PCR made use of 60 Vbeta and 13 Jbeta primers. TCRdb keeps only in-frame clones here, not all; method: immunoSEQ multiplex PCR. The top ten clones hold around 4% of a sample with more than 85,000 clones, 79% of them seen once. The sample was PBMCs. The receptor set was obtained from a female donor in good health and CMV-seropositive.

V gene TRBV7-2 combines with J gene TRBJ1-3; TRBD1 matches at 11 bases. CDR3 length: 17 residues. The germline V gene has CDR1 SGHTA and CDR2 FQGNSA. Trimming cost V 2 bases and J 4 bases; bases outside gene matches: 7. The CDR3 nucleotides read TGTGCCAGCAGCTTAACGAGGACAGGGGGCAGGGGAAACACCATATATTTT. Protein: CASSLTRTGGRGNTIYF.

The chain recombines TRBV27 with TRBJ2-7; unclear D gene. The CDR3 extends over 13 amino acids. Germline lookup yields CDR1 MNHEY and CDR2 SMNVEV (reference sequence). V was trimmed by 0 bases and J by 1 base, leaving 4 bases between them. Here the CDR3 reads CASSLSRSYEQYF. For the CDR3, the DNA is TGTGCCAGCAGTTTATCACGGTCCTACGAGCAGTACTTC.

This clone has only a few counts. The chain employs TRBV6-1 and TRBJ1-5; TRBD1 might be the D (6 bases). The CDR3 is 15 residues long. Trimming left V 1 base short and J 6 bases short, with 13 bases between. Germline assignment: CDR1 MNHNS and CDR2 SASEGT. CDR3 DNA sequence: TGTGCCAGCAGTGAAGAGGCAGGGGCGACTCAGCCCCAGCATTTT. Protein sequence: CASSEEAGATQPQHF.

The V and J genes are TRBV20-1 and TRBJ2-5; D gene ambiguous. Trimming pared 7 bases from V and 1 base from J, leaving 7 bases between. The CDR3 is 11 residues long. The germline gives CDR1 DFQATT, CDR2 SNEGSKA (reference sequence). CDR3 amino acids: CSGWAQETQYF. The CDR3 nucleotides are TGCAGTGGGTGGGCCCAAGAGACCCAGTACTTC.

The chain is built from TRBV11-1 and TRBJ2-7; tentatively, D is TRBD1 (6 bases). V was shortened by 5 bases and J by 2 bases, with 16 bases between the two germline ends. This CDR3 comprises 15 residues. CDR1 is SGHAT, CDR2 FQDESV, per germline (reference sequence). DNA of the CDR3: TGTGCCAGCAGCGTCTTGGGGACATCTGCCTACGAGCAGTACTTC. This translates into CASSVLGTSAYEQYF.

V usage is TRBV11-2 and J usage is TRBJ2-5, with D perhaps TRBD2 (6 bases). The J call is doubtful: the DNA matches TRBJ2-7 better. The CDR3 totals 15 residues. CDR1 and CDR2 (germline): SGHAT, FQNNGV. CDR3 coding DNA: TGTGCCAGCAGCTTACTTAGCGGTGGGACCGGCGAGCAGTACTTC. It encodes CASSLLSGGTGEQYF.

This clone was picked up a small number of times. The rearrangement joins TRBV6-1 to TRBJ2-2, with 8 nucleotides matching TRBD2. CDR1 is MNHNS, CDR2 SASEGT, per germline. V lost 5 bases to trimming and J lost 3 bases; unmatched junction nucleotides: 5. This CDR3 is 15 amino acids long. In DNA form, the CDR3 reads TGTGCCAGCAGTCCTTCGGGGGGGTACACCGGGGAGCTGTTTTTT. It is translated as CASSPSGGYTGELFF.

The chain has TRBV5-4 and TRBJ2-1; tentative D call: TRBD1 (6 bases). The CDR3 length is 16 residues. Trimming stripped 0 bases from V and 8 bases from J, with 18 bases between. The germline gives CDR1 SGHNT, CDR2 YYREEE (reference sequence). In nucleotides, the CDR3 is TGTGCCAGCAGCTTGGAGGGCCTCGTACAGGGCCATGAGCAGTTCTTC. As protein: CASSLEGLVQGHEQFF.

The chain combines TRBV15 with TRBJ2-5; tentatively, D is TRBD2 (6 bases). The germline V gene encodes CDR1 LNHNV and CDR2 YYDKDF (reference sequence). With 8 bases removed from V and 4 bases from J, the gap between germline ends came to 20 bases. This CDR3 comprises 15 residues. This chain's CDR3 is CATEGGHPRPETQYF. The DNA of the CDR3 is TGTGCCACCGAGGGAGGACACCCACGACCAGAGACCCAGTACTTC.

This clone turned up a few times. The J gene is TRBJ1-2, the V gene TRBV10-2; TRBD1 might be the D (6 bases). The CDR3 loop spans 14 amino acids. CDR1 and CDR2 (germline): WSHSY, SAAADI. Trimming cost V 3 bases and J 2 bases, with 10 bases left between them. Here the CDR3 DNA reads TGCGCCAGCAGTGAAGGGGGTTTGAACTATGGCTACACCTTC. Amino acids: CASSEGGLNYGYTF.

The rearrangement uses TRBV27 and TRBJ1-6; D remains unclear. The CDR3 has 15 amino acids. Trimming removed 6 bases at V and 1 base at J, with 10 bases between. In germline, CDR1 is MNHEY, CDR2 SMNVEV (reference sequence). The CDR3 DNA is TGTGCCAGCAGCCTCGCAGATTCCTATAATTCACCCCTCCACTTT. Its translation is CASSLADSYNSPLHF.

The rearrangement joins TRBV5-8 to TRBJ1-5; TRBD1 might be the D (5 bases). There are 15 residues in the CDR3. The ends were cut back, 0 bases at V and 5 bases at J, with 12 bases in the middle. Germline values: CDR1 SGHTS, CDR2 YDEGEE. CDR3 DNA: TGTGCCAGCAGCTTGGGACAGAGAGTCGATCAGCCCCAGCATTTT. It yields the protein CASSLGQRVDQPQHF.

The CDR3 loop is CAISGTSGTTYEQYF. The CDR3 nucleotides are TGTGCCATCAGTGGGACTAGCGGGACGACCTACGAGCAGTACTTC. The gene calls are TRBV10-3 and TRBJ2-7; 12 positions agree with TRBD2. CDR1 is ENHRY, CDR2 SYGVKD, per germline. This CDR3 has 15 amino acids. The ends lost 4 bases at V and 2 bases at J; junction bases unmatched: 3.

The rearrangement links TRBV21-1 to TRBJ1-5; the D call in the table, TRBD1, was not verified against the DNA. TRBV21-1 is noted as a pseudogene. This CDR3 is built from 13 residues. For the CDR3, the DNA is TGTGCCAGCACCCGGACAGTCAGGGAGCCCCAGCATTTT. It encodes CASTRTVREPQHF.

This clone showed up just once. The chain employs TRBV7-9 and TRBJ2-5, with 7 nucleotides matching TRBD2. CDR1 and CDR2 (germline): SEHNR, FQNEAQ (reference sequence). The junction had 4 bases not matched to a gene; V was cut back by 1 base and J by 5 bases. This CDR3 contains 14 residues. The DNA for the CDR3 is TGTGCCAGCAGCTTAGGAACTAGCGTGGAGACCCAGTACTTC. This encodes CASSLGTSVETQYF.

The J gene is TRBJ1-1, the V gene TRBV11-2, with D unclear. CDR1 and CDR2 (germline): SGHAT, FQNNGV. This CDR3 is 15 amino acids long. V was shortened by 1 base and J by 1 base, with 10 bases between the two germline ends. The CDR3 coding sequence is TGTGCCAGCAGCTTAGCGGGGTTTCCGAACACTGAAGCTTTCTTT. Translated, it gives CASSLAGFPNTEAFF. Full variable domain (missing parts from reference TRBV11-2 and TRBJ1-1): EAGVAQSPRYKIIEKRQSVAFWCNPISGHATLYWYQQILGQGPKLLIQFQNNGVVDDSQLPKDRFSAERLKGVDSTLKIQPAKLEDSAVYLCASSLAGFPNTEAFFGQGTRLTVV.

V is TRBV30 and J is TRBJ2-1; TRBD2 matches 7 bases. This CDR3 has 14 residues. CDR1 is GTSNPN, CDR2 SVGIG, per germline (reference sequence). The junction had 11 bases not matched to a gene; V was cut back by 3 bases and J by 9 bases. The CDR3 DNA follows: TGTGCCTGGAGCCCTTCGGGACTAACGGTTGAGCAGTTCTTC. This gives the protein CAWSPSGLTVEQFF.

The chain carries TRBV6-1 and TRBJ2-1; TRBD2 matches 10 bases. Trimming cost V 1 base and J 8 bases; bases outside gene matches: 11. CDR3 length equals 17 residues. Germline values: CDR1 MNHNS, CDR2 SASEGT. CDR3 nucleotide sequence: TGTGCCAGCAGTGAAGATGGGGCTAGCGGGGGTGAGGATGAGCAGTTCTTC. This translates into CASSEDGASGGEDEQFF.

The chain combines TRBV11-2 with TRBJ1-1; tentatively, D is TRBD1 (5 bases). Germline CDR1 SGHAT, CDR2 FQNNGV. The V gene lost 1 base and the J gene lost 4 bases, with 10 bases spanning the gap. CDR3 length equals 14 residues. The chain's CDR3 is CASSLVQGTTEAFF. CDR3 in DNA: TGTGCCAGCAGCTTAGTGCAGGGTACCACTGAAGCTTTCTTT.

DNA for the CDR3: TGTGCCAGCAGTGGGCTAGCGGGAAGGGCCTACGAGCAGTACTTC. It yields the protein CASSGLAGRAYEQYF. The rearrangement links TRBV6-1 to TRBJ2-7, with 9 bases identical to TRBD2. The CDR3 length is 15 residues. J was trimmed by 2 bases and V by 4 bases; bases with no gene match: 6. Germline V gene lookup returns CDR1 MNHNS and CDR2 SASEGT.

This clone came up a few times. This chain links TRBV10-1 with TRBJ2-2; D may be TRBD1 (6 bases). The CDR3 is 14 residues long. The germline V gene encodes CDR1 WNHNN and CDR2 SYGVQD (reference sequence). Trimming removed 4 bases at V and 2 bases at J, with 8 bases between. For the CDR3, the DNA is TGCGCCAGCAGTGTGGGGGCCAACACCGGGGAGCTGTTTTTT. Translated: CASSVGANTGELFF.